A single sample is the source of the 17 T cell receptor beta chains below, sequenced in a study of T cells in localized non-small cell lung cancer. Only in-frame clones appear in the TCRdb table, and some are missing; sequencing was by immunoSEQ multiplex PCR. The table shows approximately 1,500 clones, with approximately 30% occurring only once. This specimen was normal lung tissue next to the tumor, taken before any cancer treatment. All receptors come from a woman aged 40-70 years with stage III lung adenocarcinoma.

This chain uses TRBV5-1 with TRBJ2-2; 9 bases are shared with TRBD2. The germline gives CDR1 SGHRS, CDR2 YFSETQ. This CDR3 region has 16 residues. With V trimmed by 4 bases and J by 1 base, 5 bases remained unmatched. DNA of the CDR3: TGCGCCAGCAGCCCCATTAGCGGGGGGAACACCGGGGAGCTGTTTTTT. Translated: CASSPISGGNTGELFF.

The table lists this clone with a few counts. This chain uses TRBV9 with TRBJ2-1; D tentatively reads TRBD1 or TRBD2 (5 bases each). CDR1 is SGDLS, CDR2 YYNGEE, per germline. Between the trimmed V and J ends, which lost 4 bases and 3 bases, there was a span of 14 bases. The CDR3 length is 15 residues. The CDR3 here is CASSPWWGNYNEQFF. The CDR3 region has the DNA TGTGCCAGCAGCCCCTGGTGGGGGAACTACAATGAGCAGTTCTTC.

This clone is termed large. The rearrangement uses TRBV11-3 and TRBJ2-2; D ambiguous. V shed 5 bases and J shed 2 bases, with 15 bases lying between them. Germline lookup yields CDR1 SGHNT and CDR2 YENEEA. The length of the CDR3 is 16 residues. The CDR3 region has the DNA TGTGCCAGCAGCCCGAGCAAGATAGTTAACACCGGGGAGCTGTTTTTT. Protein: CASSPSKIVNTGELFF.

The chain combines TRBV15 with TRBJ1-1; 8 positions match TRBD1. V lost 5 bases, J lost 2 bases, and 13 bases stayed unmatched. CDR1 LNHNV and CDR2 YYDKDF come from the germline V gene (reference sequence). This CDR3 spans 17 amino acids. The CDR3 nucleotides are TGTGCCACCAGCCCAAGGCGGACAGGGACGGTAAACACTGAAGCTTTCTTT. This gives the protein CATSPRRTGTVNTEAFF.

This clone has more than one count but fewer than ten. V usage is TRBV6-7 and J usage is TRBJ2-5; D is unresolved. TRBV6-7 is marked as an open reading frame, function uncertain. V shed 6 bases and J shed 4 bases, with 6 bases lying between them. The CDR3 is 11 residues long. The CDR3 region is CASSNGETQYF. Written as DNA, the CDR3 is TGTGCCAGCAGCAACGGAGAGACCCAGTACTTC.

The chain uses TRBV28 and TRBJ1-2; D perhaps matches TRBD1 (5 bases). This CDR3 region has 17 residues. The germline gives CDR1 MDHEN, CDR2 SYDVKM. The V gene lost 5 bases and the J gene lost 1 base, with 20 bases spanning the gap. The CDR3 is CASSPRGGSGRNYGYTF. CDR3 in DNA: TGTGCCAGCAGTCCCCGGGGGGGTTCAGGGCGTAACTATGGCTACACCTTC.

This clone was found a few times. The chain links TRBV25-1 to TRBJ1-5; a possible D gene is TRBD1 (5 bases). The germline CDR1 and CDR2 sequences are MGHDK and SYGVNS. V was shortened by 11 bases and J by 0 bases, with 20 bases between the two germline ends. CDR3 size: 16 residues. CDR3 DNA: TGTGCCCCCAAGACCCGGACACCCTATAGCAATCAGCCCCAGCATTTT. Translating it yields CAPKTRTPYSNQPQHF.

This clone turned up a few times. The observed sequence ends 1 residue before the CDR3 terminus, with the missing tail filled in from the germline J gene. V usage is TRBV10-3 and J usage is TRBJ1-2; D gene unclear. The length of the CDR3 is 12 residues. V was pared by 2 bases and J by 3 bases, with 4 bases between. Germline CDR1 reads ENHRY; CDR2 reads SYGVKD. Incomplete CDR3 DNA: TGTGCCATCAGTGAGCCAGACTATGGCTACACC. As protein: CAISEPDYGYT. The whole CDR3 reads CAISEPDYGYTF.

The rearrangement joins TRBV4-1 to TRBJ1-2; 8 bases align to TRBD1. Germline V gives CDR1 MGHRA, CDR2 YSYEKL. The CDR3 totals 15 residues. V gave up 0 bases and J gave up 7 bases; unmatched junction bases: 7. CDR3 loop: CASSQDYRGSSGYTF. The CDR3 DNA is TGCGCCAGCAGCCAAGACTACAGGGGGAGTAGTGGCTACACCTTC.

The chain combines TRBV19 with TRBJ1-5; D might be TRBD1 (6 bases). Germline V lookup: CDR1 LNHDA, CDR2 SQIVND (reference sequence). The CDR3 has 16 amino acids. Trimming left V 7 bases short and J 2 bases short, with 18 bases between. CDR3 in DNA: TGTGCCAGTACCGAATCGGTCAAGGGGGGCAATCAGCCCCAGCATTTT. This translates into CASTESVKGGNQPQHF.

The chain combines TRBV19 with TRBJ2-5, with D unresolved. From germline, CDR1 is LNHDA and CDR2 SQIVND (reference sequence). The CDR3 sequence is 16 residues long. V lost 5 bases and J 0 bases, leaving 16 bases between the germline ends. This CDR3 reads CASSSPETPYQETQYF. The CDR3 DNA sequence: TGTGCCAGTAGTTCTCCAGAGACTCCGTACCAAGAGACCCAGTACTTC.

This chain joins TRBV9 and TRBJ2-5; 7 bases match TRBD2. The CDR3 is made up of 17 amino acids. The germline gives CDR1 SGDLS, CDR2 YYNGEE. J lost 1 base, V lost 5 bases, and 14 bases had no gene match. CDR3 nucleotides: TGTGCCAGCAGTGAAGCAGGGAGCGGGACGGGCCAAGAGACCCAGTACTTC. It is translated as CASSEAGSGTGQETQYF.

The V call is TRBV6-8, the J call TRBJ2-1; D might be TRBD2 (6 bases). Trimming left V 5 bases short and J 2 bases short, with 10 bases between. The CDR3 extends over 14 amino acids. The germline gives CDR1 MNHGY, CDR2 SAAAGT. The CDR3 DNA follows: TGTGCCAGCAGTCTACGACTAGCCTACAATGAGCAGTTCTTC. This sequence encodes CASSLRLAYNEQFF.

Within the sample, this clone is medium-sized (0.01 to 0.1%). CDR3 region: CASSVLGREGREQFF. In nucleotides, the CDR3 is TGTGCCAGCAGCGTGCTGGGGCGGGAGGGAAGGGAGCAGTTCTTC. The chain links TRBV9 to TRBJ2-1; 9 bases match TRBD2. Germline CDR1 reads SGDLS; CDR2 reads YYNGEE. The CDR3 has 15 amino acids. V trimming: 2 bases; J trimming: 10 bases; junction bases outside the gene matches: 10.

The chain recombines TRBV14 with TRBJ2-7; D is ambiguous. CDR3 length: 15 residues. Trimming cost V 1 base and J 2 bases, with 12 bases left between them. Germline V gives CDR1 SGHDN, CDR2 FVKESK. For the CDR3, the DNA is TGTGCCAGCAGCCAAGGGCAGGCAGATACCTACGAGCAGTACTTC. As protein: CASSQGQADTYEQYF.

By its share, this clone is large. The chain combines TRBV6-1 with TRBJ1-1; D unclear. Trimming removed 1 base at V and 4 bases at J, with 7 bases between. CDR3 length: 13 residues. Germline V CDR1 and CDR2: MNHNS, SASEGT. In DNA form, the CDR3 reads TGTGCCAGCAGTGAAGGAATCGTCACTGAAGCTTTCTTT. It codes for CASSEGIVTEAFF.

The chain recombines TRBV9 with TRBJ2-5; no definite D call. V was shortened by 6 bases and J by 3 bases, with 12 bases between the two germline ends. The germline V gene has CDR1 SGDLS and CDR2 YYNGEE. This CDR3 is built from 13 residues. CDR3 DNA: TGTGCCAGCACCGGGCCCGCCGAAGAGACCCAGTACTTC. This translates into CASTGPAEETQYF. Full variable domain (rest looked up from reference TRBV9 and TRBJ2-5): DSGVTQTPKHLITATGQRVTLRCSPRSGDLSVYWYQQSLDQGLQFLIQYYNGEERAKGNILERFSAQQFPDLHSELNLSSLELGDSALYFCASTGPAEETQYFGPGTRLLVL.